This T cell receptor (beta chain) was recorded in a study of cytomegalovirus exposure and HLA in healthy donors. A multiplex PCR was run with 60 Vbeta primers and 13 Jbeta primers. The table came from immunoSEQ multiplex PCR; TCRdb's copy has only in-frame clones and leaves some out. The data hold 250,000 or so clones, with 80% to 95% observed a single time. The CDR3 totals 19 residues. The ends lost 3 bases at V and 1 base at J; junction bases unmatched: 8. Germline assignment: CDR1 SGHVS and CDR2 FQNEAQ. This clone appeared a few times. V usage is TRBV7-8 and J usage is TRBJ2-2; 13 bases map to TRBD2. The TCR sequence derives from a girl aged 2 to 10 in good health and CMV-seronegative. What was sequenced was PBMCs. CDR3 protein: CASSLGGLAGDLNTGELFF. The CDR3 nucleotides are TGTGCCAGCAGCTTGGGCGGACTAGCGGGAGATCTGAACACCGGGGAGCTGTTTTTT.